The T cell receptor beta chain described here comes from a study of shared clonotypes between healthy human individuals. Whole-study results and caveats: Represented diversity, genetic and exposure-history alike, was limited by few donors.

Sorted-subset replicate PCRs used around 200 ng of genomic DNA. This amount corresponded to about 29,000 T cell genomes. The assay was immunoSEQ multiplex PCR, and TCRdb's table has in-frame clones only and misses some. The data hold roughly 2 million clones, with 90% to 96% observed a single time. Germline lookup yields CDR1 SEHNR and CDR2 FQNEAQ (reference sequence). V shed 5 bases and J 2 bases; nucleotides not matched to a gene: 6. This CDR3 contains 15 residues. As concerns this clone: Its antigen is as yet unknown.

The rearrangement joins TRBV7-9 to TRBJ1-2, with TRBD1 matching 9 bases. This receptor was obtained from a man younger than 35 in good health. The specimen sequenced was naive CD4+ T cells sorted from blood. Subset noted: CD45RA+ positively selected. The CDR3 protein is CASSPGTGKNYGYTF. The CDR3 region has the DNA TGTGCCAGCAGCCCAGGGACAGGGAAGAACTATGGCTACACCTTC.